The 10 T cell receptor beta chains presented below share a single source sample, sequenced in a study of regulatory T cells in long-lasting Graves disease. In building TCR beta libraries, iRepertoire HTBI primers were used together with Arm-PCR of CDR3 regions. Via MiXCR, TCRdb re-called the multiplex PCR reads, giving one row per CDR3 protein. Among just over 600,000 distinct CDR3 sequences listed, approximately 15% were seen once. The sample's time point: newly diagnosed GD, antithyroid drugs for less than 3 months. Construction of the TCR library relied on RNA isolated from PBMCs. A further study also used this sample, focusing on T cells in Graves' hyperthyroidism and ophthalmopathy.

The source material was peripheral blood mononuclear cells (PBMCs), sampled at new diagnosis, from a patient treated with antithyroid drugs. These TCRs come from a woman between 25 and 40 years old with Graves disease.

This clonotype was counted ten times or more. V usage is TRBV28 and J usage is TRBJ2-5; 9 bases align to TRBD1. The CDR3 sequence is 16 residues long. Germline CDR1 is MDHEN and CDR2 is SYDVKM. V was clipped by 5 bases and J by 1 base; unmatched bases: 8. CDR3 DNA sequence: TGTGCCAGCAGTCCGAGGGGACAGGGTCTCCAAGAGACCCAGTACTTC. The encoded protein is CASSPRGQGLQETQYF.

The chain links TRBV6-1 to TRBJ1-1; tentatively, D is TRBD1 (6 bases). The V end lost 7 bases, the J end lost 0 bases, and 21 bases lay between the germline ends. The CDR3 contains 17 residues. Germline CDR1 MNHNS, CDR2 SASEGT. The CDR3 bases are TGTGCCAGCAAGGGGGGAGGGGGAACACATATGAACACTGAAGCTTTCTTT. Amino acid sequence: CASKGGGGTHMNTEAFF.

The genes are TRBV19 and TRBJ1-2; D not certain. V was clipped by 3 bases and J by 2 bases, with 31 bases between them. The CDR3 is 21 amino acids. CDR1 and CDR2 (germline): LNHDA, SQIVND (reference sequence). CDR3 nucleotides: TGTGCCAGTAGTATTTCCCCCTACGATCCCTCCGGACTCCCGTGGAACTATGGCTACACCTTC. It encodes CASSISPYDPSGLPWNYGYTF.

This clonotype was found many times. The CDR3 DNA sequence: TGTGCCTGGAGCCTGAACTATGGCTACACCTTC. Protein: CAWSLNYGYTF. V and J are TRBV30 and TRBJ1-2; D gene unclear. This CDR3 has 11 amino acids. The germline gives CDR1 GTSNPN, CDR2 SVGIG (reference sequence). The V end lost 3 bases, the J end lost 2 bases, and 4 bases lay between the germline ends.

In nucleotides, the CDR3 is TGTGCCAGCAGCCGCCGGACTAGCGGGAGAGGGGAGACCCAGTACTTC. Translating it yields CASSRRTSGRGETQYF. This rearrangement joins TRBV3-1 to TRBJ2-5; 13 nucleotides align to TRBD2. Germline CDR1 LGHDT, CDR2 YNNKEL (reference sequence). CDR3 length equals 16 residues. The junction had 7 bases not matched to a gene; V was cut back by 4 bases and J by 5 bases.

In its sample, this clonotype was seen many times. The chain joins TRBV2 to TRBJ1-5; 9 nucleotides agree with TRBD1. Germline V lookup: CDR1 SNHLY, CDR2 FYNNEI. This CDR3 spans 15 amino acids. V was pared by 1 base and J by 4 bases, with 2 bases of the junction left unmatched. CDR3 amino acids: CASSEVGTGNQPQHF. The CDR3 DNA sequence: TGTGCCAGCAGTGAAGTTGGGACAGGGAATCAGCCCCAGCATTTT.

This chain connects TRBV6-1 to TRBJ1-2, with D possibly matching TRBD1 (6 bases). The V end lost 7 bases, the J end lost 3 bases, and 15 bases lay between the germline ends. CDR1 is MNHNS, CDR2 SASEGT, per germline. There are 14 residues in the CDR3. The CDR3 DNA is TGTGCCAGCAACGAAGGGACACCATACTATGGCTACACCTTC. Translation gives CASNEGTPYYGYTF.

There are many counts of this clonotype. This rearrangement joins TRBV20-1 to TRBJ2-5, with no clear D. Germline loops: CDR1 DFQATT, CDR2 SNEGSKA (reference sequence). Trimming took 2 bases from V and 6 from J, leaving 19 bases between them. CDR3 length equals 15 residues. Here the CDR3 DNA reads TGCAGTGCTAGATACCCGCTCGCAGGTCAAAAGACCCAGTACTTC. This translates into CSARYPLAGQKTQYF.

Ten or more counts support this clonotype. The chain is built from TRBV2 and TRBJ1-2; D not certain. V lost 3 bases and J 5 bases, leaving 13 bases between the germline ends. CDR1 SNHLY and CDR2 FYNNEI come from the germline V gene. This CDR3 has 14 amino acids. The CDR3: CASSDWIFKYGYTF. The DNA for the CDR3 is TGTGCCAGCAGTGATTGGATATTTAAATATGGCTACACCTTC.

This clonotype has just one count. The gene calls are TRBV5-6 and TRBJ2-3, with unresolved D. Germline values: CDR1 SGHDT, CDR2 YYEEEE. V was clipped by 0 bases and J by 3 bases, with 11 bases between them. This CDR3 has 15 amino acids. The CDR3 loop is CASSLAIAGTDTQYF. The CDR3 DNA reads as TGTGCCAGCAGCTTGGCAATAGCTGGGACAGATACGCAGTATTTT.